This TCR beta chain was observed in a study of blood T cell repertoires in COVID-19. Germline V gene lookup returns CDR1 SEHNR and CDR2 FQNEAQ (reference sequence). Unmatched junction bases numbered 1, after V lost 7 bases and J lost 1 base. There are 13 residues in the CDR3. Sequencing was performed with immunoSEQ multiplex PCR; in TCRdb, only in-frame clones are kept and a portion is missing. Seen here are about 100,000 clones, about 91% observed once, and the top ten hold 4.5% to 6.5%. The source material was peripheral blood. The rearrangement links TRBV7-9 to TRBJ2-3, with TRBD1 matching over 8 bases. This sequence was found in a human donor in a cohort sampled during active COVID-19. CDR3 residues: CASTGGGTDTQYF. CDR3 coding DNA: TGTGCCAGCACAGGGGGCGGCACAGATACGCAGTATTTT.